One sample yielded the 20 T cell receptor beta chains listed below, sequenced in a study of T cell clonality in common variable immunodeficiency. Profiling relied on immunoSEQ multiplex PCR, and the TCRdb table lists in-frame clones only, not all of them. The sample shows roughly 50,000 clones, none of them appearing just once. The material sequenced was peripheral blood mononuclear cells. The receptors stem from a person between 18 and 75 years old in good health.

This clone has at least ten counts. A much bigger clone sits one base away, suggesting this may be a read error. The read ends 3 residues shy of where the CDR3 ends; the end is completed using the germline J gene. The chain has TRBV5-1 and TRBJ1-4; the D gene is possibly TRBD1 (6 bases). This CDR3 comprises 17 residues. Germline V lookup: CDR1 SGHRS, CDR2 YFSETQ. The DNA read from the CDR3 is TGCGCCAGCAGCCCACAGACAGGTAACTCTGGGGCCAACGTA. Protein: CASSPQTGNSGANV. The entire CDR3 reads CASSPQTGNSGANVLFF. The complete variable domain, with remaining parts taken from reference TRBV5-1 and TRBJ1-4, reads KAGVTQTPRYLIKTRGQQVTLSCSPISGHRSVSWYQQTPGQGLQFLFEYFSETQRNKGNFPGRFSGRQFSNSRSEMNVSTLELGDSALYLCASSPQTGNSGANVLFFGSGTQLSVL.

This clone was counted at least ten times. The CDR3 is cut off 3 residues early in the read; its end comes from the germline J gene. This chain connects TRBV5-6 to TRBJ2-7; D perhaps matches TRBD1 (6 bases). Germline CDR1 and CDR2: SGHDT and YYEEEE. The CDR3 sequence is 13 residues long. Trimming cost V 3 bases and J 1 base, with 8 bases left between them. Partial CDR3 DNA: TGTGCCAGCAGCTCAGGGGAATCCTACGAG. Its protein product is CASSSGESYE. The whole CDR3 region reads CASSSGESYEQYF.

This clone was observed a handful of times. The junction does not match germline at one end; this may be a read error. The read gets to within 3 residues of the CDR3 end, and the germline J gene fills in the rest. Other DNA sequences in this sample translate to the same CDR3. V gene TRBV6-4 combines with J gene TRBJ2-2; D gene unclear. Germline lookup yields CDR1 MRHNA and CDR2 SNTAGT. The CDR3 extends over 13 amino acids. CDR3: CASSDPFTGELFF. The DNA read from the CDR3 is TGCGCCAGCAGTGATCCCTTCACCGGGGAG.

Many counts were recorded for this clone. The DNA ends 3 residues before the CDR3 does, and the rest of the CDR3 is filled in from the germline J gene. The V call is TRBV7-2, the J call TRBJ2-5; D gene uncertain. Germline V gene sequence: CDR1 SGHTA, CDR2 FQGNSA. V was cut by 3 bases and J by 5 bases, with 7 bases left in between. This CDR3 contains 12 residues. Here the CDR3 reads CASSFPRETQYF. CDR3 bases read: TGTGCCAGCAGCTTCCCTCGGGAGACC.

This clone was seen ten or more times. The DNA ends 3 residues before the CDR3 does, and the rest of the CDR3 is filled in from the germline J gene. The chain uses TRBV7-3 and TRBJ2-1; D remains ambiguous. The germline V gene has CDR1 SGHTA and CDR2 FQGTGA. V dropped 2 bases and J dropped 9 bases, with 11 bases sitting between them. The CDR3 has 13 residues. Incomplete CDR3 DNA: TGTGCCAGCAGCTTACATAGTAAGGGTGAG. Translated, it gives CASSLHSKGE. The full-length CDR3 reads as CASSLHSKGEQFF.

This clone occurred a few times. The sequenced fragment ends 3 residues before the CDR3 boundary, so the rest is inferred from the germline J gene. V gene TRBV20-1 combines with J gene TRBJ2-7, with 8 positions matching TRBD2. This CDR3 contains 14 residues. Germline trimming cut 4 bases from V and 2 bases from J; bases unmatched to any gene: 7. Germline V gives CDR1 DFQATT, CDR2 SNEGSKA (reference sequence). CDR3 loop: CSANLAGLAYEQYF. CDR3 DNA (partial): TGCAGTGCTAACCTAGCGGGCCTCGCCTACGAG.

This clone was recorded at least ten times. The sequence runs out 3 residues before the end of the CDR3; the remainder is reconstructed from the germline J gene. The chain uses TRBV7-2 and TRBJ2-7; 7 nucleotides line up with TRBD2. Germline-derived CDR1 and CDR2 are SGHTA and FQGNSA. Germline trimming cut 5 bases from V and 4 bases from J; bases unmatched to any gene: 8. The CDR3 covers 14 residues. The CDR3 DNA, read in part, is TGTGCCAGCAGCCGTGGGTGGGAGGGGTACGAG. Encoded protein: CASSRGWEGYE. The complete CDR3 protein is CASSRGWEGYEQYF.

This clone was seen repeatedly, ten times or more. The read finishes 3 residues shy of the CDR3 end, and the germline J gene is used to complete it. The chain uses TRBV12-3 or TRBV12-4 and TRBJ2-5, with D perhaps matching TRBD1 (5 bases). V lost 6 bases, J lost 3 bases, and 11 bases lay in between. This CDR3 has 13 amino acids. CDR3 sequence: CASSLSREETQYF. Partial CDR3 DNA: TGTGCCAGCAGCCTATCCAGGGAAGAGACC.

This clone was counted at least ten times. The read ends 3 residues before the CDR3 terminus; that terminus is restored from the germline J gene. This chain uses TRBV5-1 with TRBJ1-1; perhaps TRBD1 as D (5 bases). The germline CDR1 and CDR2 sequences are SGHRS and YFSETQ. The CDR3 sequence is 16 residues long. Trimming removed 1 base from V and 3 bases from J, with 16 bases in between. CDR3: CASSLLPGGKDTEAFF. CDR3 DNA (partial): TGCGCCAGCAGCTTGCTCCCCGGGGGAAAGGACACTGAA.

This clone was picked up many times. The CDR3 loop is CSRNGLPISSYNEQFF. The covered CDR3 bases are TGCAGTCGTAATGGGCTGCCTATTAGCTCCTACAATGAG. The chain combines TRBV20-1 with TRBJ2-1; no reliable D call. From the germline J gene comes the end of the CDR3, since the read stops 3 residues before it. This CDR3 spans 16 amino acids. V gave up 8 bases and J gave up 0 bases, with 20 bases separating them. Per the germline V gene, CDR1 is DFQATT and CDR2 is SNEGSKA (reference sequence).

This clone was seen ten or more times. With the read ending 3 residues before the CDR3 end, the germline J gene is used to fill in that end. The rearrangement links TRBV7-9 to TRBJ1-2, with D possibly matching TRBD1 (6 bases). V was pared by 4 bases and J by 7 bases, with 13 bases between. Looked up from germline, CDR1 is SEHNR and CDR2 is FQNEAQ (reference sequence). CDR3 length: 13 residues. This CDR3 is CASSSGQYRGYTF. The part of the CDR3 DNA that was read is TGTGCCAGCAGCTCCGGACAGTATCGTGGC.

Ten or more counts support this clone. The CDR3 end is not reached by the read, which stops 3 residues before it; the germline J gene fills it in. The chain employs TRBV5-6 and TRBJ2-7; D is perhaps TRBD2 (5 bases). Trimming shortened V by 3 bases and J by 4 bases, and 14 bases separated the two germline ends. This CDR3 contains 14 residues. Germline V gives CDR1 SGHDT, CDR2 YYEEEE. Partial CDR3 DNA: TGTGCCAGCAGCTGGGGAATTTCGGGGTACGAG. This codes for CASSWGISGYE. The full-length CDR3 reads as CASSWGISGYEQYF.

This clone was recorded at least ten times. From the germline J gene comes the end of the CDR3, since the read stops 3 residues before it. J is TRBJ2-2 and V is TRBV7-2; 7 bases are a match to TRBD2. Trimming at V came to 4 bases and at J to 10 bases, leaving 3 bases not matched to a gene. This CDR3 spans 12 amino acids. The germline gives CDR1 SGHTA, CDR2 FQGNSA. The CDR3: CASSSRGLELFF. The CDR3 DNA, read in part, is TGTGCCAGCAGCTCGCGGGGGTTGGAG.

Remarks on this clone: The DNA ends 3 residues before the CDR3 does, and the rest of the CDR3 is filled in from the germline J gene. The chain is built from TRBV7-2 and TRBJ2-7; 7 positions agree with TRBD1. V shed 1 base and J 4 bases; nucleotides not matched to a gene: 7. CDR1 SGHTA and CDR2 FQGNSA come from the germline V gene. The CDR3 is made up of 15 amino acids. The CDR3 here is CASSLVSVRGYEQYF. The sequenced CDR3 bases are TGTGCCAGCAGCTTAGTCTCGGTCAGGGGGTACGAG.

About this clone: The read halts 3 residues ahead of the CDR3 end, with the missing end drawn from the germline J gene. The chain joins TRBV30 to TRBJ1-2; weak D call: TRBD1 (6 bases). This CDR3 has 12 residues. Per germline, CDR1 GTSNPN and CDR2 SVGIG (reference sequence). This chain's CDR3 is CAWRTGTQDYTF. The CDR3 bases that were read are TGTGCCTGGAGAACCGGGACACAAGAC.

Many counts were recorded for this clone. The read ends 3 residues shy of where the CDR3 ends; the end is completed using the germline J gene. V is TRBV5-4 and J is TRBJ1-1; D is uncertain. CDR3 length equals 15 residues. Germline V CDR1 and CDR2: SGHNT, YYREEE (reference sequence). V was cut by 4 bases and J by 0 bases, with 13 bases left in between. CDR3: CASSRSTAMNTEAFF. The part of the CDR3 DNA that was read is TGTGCCAGCAGCCGGAGTACAGCAATGAACACTGAA.

This clone appeared many times. The read falls 3 residues short of the CDR3 end, and the missing part is taken from the germline J gene. The genes are TRBV30 and TRBJ2-2; 11 nucleotides agree with TRBD1. Looked up from germline, CDR1 is GTSNPN and CDR2 is SVGIG (reference sequence). With 4 bases clipped from V and 4 bases from J, the junction kept 5 bases outside the gene matches. CDR3 size: 15 residues. The part of the CDR3 DNA that was read is TGTGCCTGGACCGGGACAGGGGGATTCACCGGGGAG. Translation: CAWTGTGGFTGE. The CDR3 reads in full as CAWTGTGGFTGELFF.

This clone was seen ten or more times. The CDR3 end lies 3 residues beyond the end of the read and is filled in from the germline J gene. The chain recombines TRBV30 with TRBJ2-2, with 11 bases matching TRBD1. The CDR3 totals 13 residues. The germline gives CDR1 GTSNPN, CDR2 SVGIG (reference sequence). The junction had 2 bases not matched to a gene; V was cut back by 7 bases and J by 4 bases. CDR3 residues: CASGQGVTGELFF. The CDR3 DNA, read in part, is TGTGCCTCGGGACAGGGGGTCACCGGGGAG.

This clone occurred many times. The read stops 3 residues short of the end of the CDR3; the missing end is completed from the germline J gene. The rearrangement links TRBV7-2 to TRBJ2-2; D ambiguous. The germline V gene has CDR1 SGHTA and CDR2 FQGNSA. Trimming pared 1 base from V and 5 bases from J, leaving 5 bases between. This CDR3 has 13 residues. CDR3 in amino acids: CASSLVETGELFF. Incomplete CDR3 DNA: TGTGCCAGCAGCTTAGTAGAGACCGGGGAG. Full variable domain (outside the CDR3, taken from reference TRBV7-2 and TRBJ2-2): GAGVSQSPSNKVTEKGKDVELRCDPISGHTALYWYRQSLGQGLEFLIYFQGNSAPDKSGLPSDRFSAERTGGSVSTLTIQRTQQEDSAVYLCASSLVETGELFFGEGSRLTVL.

This clone was seen repeatedly, ten times or more. The read falls 3 residues short of the CDR3 end, and the missing part is taken from the germline J gene. V is TRBV30 and J is TRBJ2-7; 11 bases fit TRBD2. Trimming at V came to 2 bases and at J to 5 bases, leaving 11 bases not matched to a gene. This CDR3 has 16 amino acids. Germline values: CDR1 GTSNPN, CDR2 SVGIG (reference sequence). The CDR3 reads CAWSPPTSGRGHEQYF. Incomplete CDR3 DNA: TGTGCCTGGAGTCCCCCCACTAGCGGGAGAGGGCACGAG.